Below are 24 T cell receptor beta chains sequenced from a single sample in a study of CXCR3-negative and CXCR3-positive naive CD8 T cells. The libraries of TRB cDNA were prepared using 5' RACE with UMI labels. From its re-call of the 5' RACE reads, TCRdb lists each CDR3 protein once, without DNA. This table holds around 48,000 distinct CDR3 sequences. Sequenced sample: memory CD8+ T cells from blood. The receptors derive from a human donor in good health. Some clones in this sample may be carry-over from other donors' samples.

The chain employs TRBV19 and TRBJ1-6; TCRdb's D call, TRBD1, is unchecked because there is no DNA. The length of the CDR3 is 14 residues. CDR1 and CDR2 (germline): LNHDA, SQIVND (reference sequence). The CDR3 here is CASSNTGEVSPLHF.

V gene TRBV20-1 combines with J gene TRBJ2-7; lacking DNA, the TRBD1 call made by TCRdb goes unchecked. In germline, CDR1 is DFQATT, CDR2 SNEGSKA (reference sequence). This CDR3 contains 12 residues. The CDR3 sequence is CSAKVTAYEQYF.

This rearrangement joins TRBV21-1 to TRBJ1-6; TCRdb names TRBD1, which stays unverified in the absence of DNA. TRBV21-1 is a documented pseudogene. This CDR3 contains 11 residues. CDR3 region: CASIRGILLHF.

The rearrangement uses TRBV20-1 and TRBJ2-7; TCRdb's D call of TRBD2 is untestable without DNA. The germline V gene encodes CDR1 DFQATT and CDR2 SNEGSKA (reference sequence). There are 14 residues in the CDR3. The CDR3 protein is CSPGGNGDSYEQYF.

The chain employs TRBV29-1 and TRBJ2-4; TCRdb selects TRBD1, and the lack of DNA leaves this call unchecked. The germline gives CDR1 SQVTM, CDR2 ANQGSEA. CDR3 length equals 15 residues. CDR3 in amino acids: CSVEAQGNAKNIQYF.

This chain connects TRBV4-3 to TRBJ2-1; TCRdb designates TRBD1, a call that cannot be tested without DNA. In germline, CDR1 is LGHNA, CDR2 YSLEER. The CDR3 sequence is 18 residues long. The CDR3 is CASSPPGDQGALSNEQFF.

The V gene is TRBV28, the J gene TRBJ2-1; TCRdb lists TRBD1, though no DNA is available to test this call. The CDR3 has 15 residues. CDR1 MDHEN and CDR2 SYDVKM come from the germline V gene. The CDR3 sequence: CASSKPGQGYNEQFF.

This chain connects TRBV6-2 or TRBV6-3 to TRBJ1-1; TCRdb selects TRBD1, and the lack of DNA leaves this call unchecked. CDR3 length: 12 residues. Germline V CDR1 and CDR2: MNHEY, SVGEGT. CDR3 sequence: CASSYGGTEAFF.

This chain joins TRBV20-1 and TRBJ2-7. This CDR3 is 11 amino acids long. Germline CDR1 is DFQATT and CDR2 is SNEGSKA (reference sequence). This CDR3 reads CSAATESEQYF.

The rearrangement uses TRBV5-1 and TRBJ1-2. The length of the CDR3 is 13 residues. CDR1 and CDR2 (germline): SGHRS, YFSETQ. The CDR3 here is CASSPGSSFGYTF.

V usage is TRBV20-1 and J usage is TRBJ1-2; TCRdb's D call, TRBD1, is unchecked because there is no DNA. This CDR3 spans 11 amino acids. Germline V gene lookup returns CDR1 DFQATT and CDR2 SNEGSKA (reference sequence). CDR3 in amino acids: CSASRVLRYTF.

The chain links TRBV29-1 to TRBJ1-2; the TRBD1 assignment by TCRdb is unverifiable without DNA. The CDR3 contains 16 residues. Germline CDR1 SQVTM, CDR2 ANQGSEA. The CDR3 is CSVDRMGQGFLYGYTF.

The rearrangement uses TRBV28 and TRBJ1-1; the D call from TCRdb, TRBD1, cannot be confirmed without DNA. Germline CDR1 is MDHEN and CDR2 is SYDVKM. The CDR3 has 20 residues. The CDR3: CASSFVTGDRATRGTTEAFF. Looking up the rest from reference TRBV28 and TRBJ1-1 gives the full variable domain: DVKVTQSSRYLVKRTGEKVFLECVQDMDHENMFWYRQDPGLGLRLIYFSYDVKMKEKGDIPEGYSVSREKKERFSLILESASTNQTSMYLCASSFVTGDRATRGTTEAFFGQGTRLTVV.

V gene TRBV6-4 combines with J gene TRBJ1-5; TCRdb's assignment of TRBD1 cannot be checked, as there is no DNA. The germline V gene has CDR1 MRHNA and CDR2 SNTAGT. This CDR3 is 14 amino acids long. CDR3 sequence: CASSDGGVDQPQHF.

V is TRBV20-1 and J is TRBJ1-2; TCRdb indicates TRBD1, and absent DNA this call remains unverified. The V gene's germline CDR1 is DFQATT and CDR2 SNEGSKA (reference sequence). The CDR3 is 15 residues long. The CDR3 is CSAAYPGQGDYGYTF.

V gene TRBV7-8 combines with J gene TRBJ2-2; TCRdb lists TRBD2, though no DNA is available to test this call. The germline V gene has CDR1 SGHVS and CDR2 FQNEAQ. The CDR3 is 18 residues long. The CDR3 protein is CASSYRLAGGSNTGELFF. The whole variable domain, filled in from reference TRBV7-8 and TRBJ2-2, reads GAGVSQSPRYKVAKRGQDVALRCDPISGHVSLFWYQQALGQGPEFLTYFQNEAQLDKSGLPSDRFFAERPEGSVSTLKIQRTQQEDSAVYLCASSYRLAGGSNTGELFFGEGSRLTVL.

The genes are TRBV27 and TRBJ2-7; TCRdb picks TRBD1, but there is no DNA to check that call. Germline V lookup: CDR1 MNHEY, CDR2 SMNVEV (reference sequence). This CDR3 contains 15 residues. CDR3 loop: CASSLSGGTSYEQYF.

The rearrangement joins TRBV12-3 or TRBV12-4 to TRBJ2-1; TCRdb's assignment of TRBD1 cannot be checked, as there is no DNA. The CDR3 totals 12 residues. The CDR3: CASSQPGNEQFF.

V is TRBV12-5 and J is TRBJ1-1. The CDR3 contains 17 residues. Germline V gives CDR1 LGHNT, CDR2 FRNRAP. CDR3 region: CASGLTAVSDMNTEAFF. The variable domain in full, completed from reference TRBV12-5 and TRBJ1-1, reads DARVTQTPRHKVTEMGQEVTMRCQPILGHNTVFWYRQTMMQGLELLAYFRNRAPLDDSGMPKDRFSAEMPDATLATLKIQPSEPRDSAVYFCASGLTAVSDMNTEAFFGQGTRLTVV.

V gene TRBV5-1 combines with J gene TRBJ2-7. The CDR3 totals 15 residues. CDR1 is SGHRS, CDR2 YFSETQ, per germline. Here the CDR3 reads CASSWGSVGTYEQYF.

V and J are TRBV6-4 and TRBJ2-1. CDR1 is MRHNA, CDR2 SNTAGT, per germline. This CDR3 is built from 13 residues. The CDR3: CASSSETFNEQFF.

V usage is TRBV6-5 and J usage is TRBJ2-1; no DNA is available, so the TRBD2 call from TCRdb remains unchecked. This CDR3 has 16 amino acids. The V gene's germline CDR1 is MNHEY and CDR2 SVGAGI. The CDR3 region is CASSYFSSGSHNEQFF.

The rearrangement joins TRBV29-1 to TRBJ2-2. CDR3 length equals 12 residues. CDR1 SQVTM and CDR2 ANQGSEA come from the germline V gene. Here the CDR3 reads CSVMENTGELFF.

This chain links TRBV25-1 with TRBJ2-1; the TCRdb D gene call, TRBD2, has no DNA to confirm it. Germline CDR1 is MGHDK and CDR2 is SYGVNS. This CDR3 contains 15 residues. The CDR3 region is CASSGLRAAYNEQFF.